This T cell receptor beta chain was retrieved from a study of blood T cell repertoires in COVID-19. Study overall: The samples span acute and convalescent COVID-19 from the United States, Italy and Spain. From T cells, B-cell-depleted T cells, or PBMCs came the material, which was cDNA or gDNA.

Authors' analysis steps: Amplified reference gene primers provided the basis for estimating nucleated cell counts. Using immunoSEQ multiplex PCR, the repertoire was profiled, and TCRdb retains in-frame clones only, with some absent. V, J and clone size reflect that table, while D and trimming were determined from the DNA. In the table there are fewer than 350,000 clones, around 89% of which are singletons. In its sample, this clone was seen once. The TCR was taken from a man between 35 and 55 years old with acute or convalescent COVID-19. Sequencing was performed on peripheral blood.

The CDR3 region is CASSLYRDQPQHF. The CDR3 coding sequence is TGTGCCAGCAGTTTATACAGGGATCAGCCCCAGCATTTT. The genes are TRBV27 and TRBJ1-5, with D perhaps TRBD1 (6 bases). The CDR3 is 13 amino acids. From germline, CDR1 is MNHEY and CDR2 SMNVEV (reference sequence). The V end was cut by 1 base, the J end by 5 bases, with 6 bases between.